Shown below are 3 T cell receptor beta chains from a single sample sequenced in a study of blood T cells in healthy people across ages. With a J-beta primer mix and a sample-barcoded 5' primer, a second PCR ran about 7 to 11 cycles. Via MiXCR, TCRdb re-called the 5' RACE reads, giving one row per CDR3 protein. Of some 640,000 distinct CDR3 sequences in the sample, more than 40% are singletons; the top ten hold 30% to 40%. Sequences were obtained from blood. These receptors were obtained from an older woman in good health.

This clonotype was seen a few times. The V gene is TRBV6-2 or TRBV6-3, the J gene TRBJ2-3; TRBD2 aligns across 10 bases. Germline-derived CDR1 and CDR2 are MNHEY and SVGEGT. The CDR3 covers 16 residues. V was pared by 6 bases and J by 3 bases, with 9 bases of the junction left unmatched. CDR3 nucleotide sequence: TGTGCCAGCAGCAGCCTAAGCGGGAGGGTAACAGATACGCAGTATTTT. Protein sequence: CASSSLSGRVTDTQYF.

V gene TRBV28 combines with J gene TRBJ2-5, with TRBD2 identical over 8 bases. Germline lookup yields CDR1 MDHEN and CDR2 SYDVKM. Trimming cost V 11 bases and J 11 bases; bases outside gene matches: 13. The CDR3 runs to 12 residues. CDR3 residues: CALGGGPYEQYF. The CDR3, as DNA: TGTGCCCTCGGGGGGGGCCCCTATGAGCAGTACTTC.

CDR3 nucleotide sequence: TGTGCCAGACCCCCCAGGGGGACAGTCGCAGATACGCAGTATTTT. Its translation: CARPPRGTVADTQYF. The chain has TRBV28 and TRBJ2-3; the match to TRBD1 covers 7 bases. The CDR3 spans 15 residues. The germline V gene has CDR1 MDHEN and CDR2 SYDVKM. Germline trimming cut 9 bases from V and 4 bases from J; bases unmatched to any gene: 13.